The clone carrying this TCR beta chain was counted ten times or more. Its specificity is unknown. The sample is drawn from a study of CD8 T cells in ankylosing spondylitis. The length of the CDR3 is 12 residues. V dropped 4 bases and J dropped 4 bases, with 7 bases sitting between them. Germline lookup yields CDR1 MRHNA and CDR2 SNTAGT. TCRdb reprocessed the 5' RACE reads via MiXCR and lists one record per CDR3 protein. The sample has approximately 520,000 distinct CDR3 sequences; under 5.5% are singletons. Study results and caveats: Characteristic of ankylosing spondylitis blood, it appeared, was a TCR beta motif comprising several highly homologous variants.

The chain carries TRBV6-4 and TRBJ1-2; no reliable D call. The sequence came from a male donor with ankylosing spondylitis. Input material: blood, either unsorted or a sorted T cell fraction (not recorded which). The CDR3 DNA reads as TGTGCCAGCAGTGTGGTTTTCTATGGCTACACCTTC. Translating it yields CASSVVFYGYTF.